The rows below give T cell receptor beta chains drawn from one sample of a study of cytomegalovirus exposure and HLA in healthy donors. Clones were sequenced by immunoSEQ multiplex PCR, and TCRdb holds only the in-frame ones, with some missing. In the table there are some 84,000 clones, roughly 93% of which are singletons. Sequencing was done on a sample of PBMCs. The receptors stem from a man younger than 40 in good health and CMV-seronegative. CDR3s include the opening cysteine and the closing phenylalanine or tryptophan. D genes are given only for firm matches. Where a row states a size, it is once, few, many or the class of an expanded clone; other rows omit it.

V gene: TRBV5-8
CDR3 length: 13
J gene: TRBJ2-7
D gene: .
clone size: .
CDR3 protein: CASSLAGKNEQYF
CDR3 DNA: TGTGCCAGCAGCTTGGCGGGGAAAAACGAGCAGTACTTC

V gene: TRBV5-1
CDR3 length: 16
J gene: TRBJ2-4
D gene: .
clone size: .
CDR3 protein: CASSAGVALAKNIQYF
CDR3 DNA: TGCGCCAGCAGCGCAGGGGTGGCTCTAGCCAAAAACATTCAGTACTTC

V gene: TRBV5-4
CDR3 length: 15
J gene: TRBJ1-5
D gene: .
clone size: once
CDR3 protein: CASSLGAEPNQPQHF
CDR3 DNA: TGTGCCAGCAGCTTGGGTGCGGAACCTAATCAGCCCCAGCATTTT

V gene: TRBV6-6
CDR3 length: 15
J gene: TRBJ2-1
D gene: .
clone size: .
CDR3 protein: CASSAPLGALNEQFF
CDR3 DNA: TGTGCCAGCAGCGCCCCCCTGGGGGCTCTCAATGAGCAGTTCTTC

V gene: TRBV19
CDR3 length: 17
J gene: TRBJ2-7
D gene: TRBD2
clone size: .
CDR3 protein: CASSEQGGTSGFYEQYF
CDR3 DNA: TGTGCCAGTTCAGAGCAGGGCGGGACTAGCGGGTTCTACGAGCAGTACTTC

V gene: TRBV5-1
CDR3 length: 14
J gene: TRBJ2-7
D gene: .
clone size: few
CDR3 protein: CASSLGIETLEQYF
CDR3 DNA: TGCGCCAGCAGCTTGGGGATAGAGACTCTCGAGCAGTACTTC

V gene: TRBV5-1
CDR3 length: 14
J gene: TRBJ1-3
D gene: .
clone size: once
CDR3 protein: CASSLTGTGNTIYF
CDR3 DNA: TGCGCCAGCAGCTTGACAGGCACTGGAAACACCATATATTTT

V gene: TRBV6-6
CDR3 length: 16
J gene: TRBJ1-1
D gene: .
clone size: .
CDR3 protein: CASIEIAGRGNTEAFF
CDR3 DNA: TGTGCCAGCATCGAAATCGCGGGGAGGGGAAACACTGAAGCTTTCTTT

V gene: TRBV6-1
CDR3 length: 15
J gene: TRBJ1-3
D gene: .
clone size: .
CDR3 protein: CASSEGASSRNTIYF
CDR3 DNA: TGTGCCAGCAGTGAAGGGGCCAGCTCCAGAAACACCATATATTTT

V gene: TRBV5-8
CDR3 length: 13
J gene: TRBJ1-1
D gene: .
clone size: .
CDR3 protein: CASSVDRNTEAFF
CDR3 DNA: TGTGCCAGCAGCGTCGACAGGAACACTGAAGCTTTCTTT

V gene: TRBV7-2
CDR3 length: 15
J gene: TRBJ2-1
D gene: .
clone size: .
CDR3 protein: CASIDRDFFSNEQFF
CDR3 DNA: TGTGCCAGCATCGACCGGGACTTTTTCTCCAATGAGCAGTTCTTC

V gene: TRBV30
CDR3 length: 10
J gene: TRBJ2-3
D gene: TRBD1
clone size: once
CDR3 protein: CASTGGQTYF
CDR3 DNA: TGTGCCTCCACAGGGGGGCAGACGTATTTT

V gene: TRBV2
CDR3 length: 14
J gene: TRBJ2-5
D gene: TRBD1
clone size: .
CDR3 protein: CASSGQGIQETQYF
CDR3 DNA: TGTGCCAGCAGCGGACAGGGGATCCAAGAGACCCAGTACTTC

V gene: TRBV6-1
CDR3 length: 15
J gene: TRBJ2-1
D gene: .
clone size: .
CDR3 protein: CATADSFSSYNEQFF
CDR3 DNA: TGTGCCACCGCCGACAGTTTCAGCTCCTACAATGAGCAGTTCTTC

V gene: TRBV4-1
CDR3 length: 16
J gene: TRBJ1-5
D gene: TRBD1
clone size: .
CDR3 protein: CASSPHVTGGGQPQHF
CDR3 DNA: TGCGCCAGCAGCCCGCACGTGACAGGGGGCGGTCAGCCCCAGCATTTT

V gene: TRBV18
CDR3 length: 15
J gene: TRBJ1-2
D gene: .
clone size: .
CDR3 protein: CASLSTGGTDYGYTF
CDR3 DNA: TGTGCCAGCTTATCAACGGGGGGGACGGACTATGGCTACACCTTC

V gene: TRBV18
CDR3 length: 16
J gene: TRBJ2-7
D gene: TRBD1
clone size: .
CDR3 protein: CASSHDTTGGAYEQYF
CDR3 DNA: TGTGCCAGCTCACATGACACGACAGGGGGCGCCTACGAGCAGTACTTC

V gene: TRBV9
CDR3 length: 15
J gene: TRBJ2-2
D gene: .
clone size: .
CDR3 protein: CASRDTRSNTGELFF
CDR3 DNA: TGTGCCAGCAGAGATACACGATCTAACACCGGGGAGCTGTTTTTT

V gene: TRBV7-2
CDR3 length: 14
J gene: TRBJ2-5
D gene: TRBD2
clone size: .
CDR3 protein: CASSLGLAGETQYF
CDR3 DNA: TGTGCCAGCAGCTTAGGACTAGCCGGCGAGACCCAGTACTTC

V gene: TRBV5-1
CDR3 length: 14
J gene: TRBJ2-3
D gene: TRBD2
clone size: .
CDR3 protein: CASSRASGGDTQYF
CDR3 DNA: TGCGCCAGCAGCAGGGCTAGCGGGGGGGATACGCAGTATTTT

V gene: TRBV6-6
CDR3 length: 13
J gene: TRBJ1-1
D gene: .
clone size: once
CDR3 protein: CASTPRSGTEAFF
CDR3 DNA: TGTGCCAGCACCCCTCGGTCGGGGACTGAAGCTTTCTTT

V gene: TRBV28
CDR3 length: 16
J gene: TRBJ1-2
D gene: .
clone size: .
CDR3 protein: CASRLSAPMANYGYTF
CDR3 DNA: TGTGCCAGCAGGCTGAGCGCCCCCATGGCTAACTATGGCTACACCTTC

V gene: TRBV19
CDR3 length: 15
J gene: TRBJ1-2
D gene: TRBD1
clone size: few
CDR3 protein: CASSIAGTGGYGYTF
CDR3 DNA: TGTGCCAGTAGTATCGCCGGGACAGGGGGCTATGGCTACACCTTC

V gene: TRBV6-5
CDR3 length: 16
J gene: TRBJ2-3
D gene: TRBD2
clone size: .
CDR3 protein: CASSYMASGSTDTQYF
CDR3 DNA: TGTGCCAGCAGTTACATGGCTAGCGGGAGCACAGATACGCAGTATTTT

V gene: TRBV19
CDR3 length: 14
J gene: TRBJ1-1
D gene: TRBD1
clone size: .
CDR3 protein: CASKKGQLNTEAFF
CDR3 DNA: TGTGCCAGTAAAAAGGGACAGCTGAACACTGAAGCTTTCTTT

V gene: TRBV5-6
CDR3 length: 15
J gene: TRBJ2-2
D gene: .
clone size: .
CDR3 protein: CASSPDTGWTGELFF
CDR3 DNA: TGTGCCAGCAGCCCCGATACAGGGTGGACCGGGGAGCTGTTTTTT

V gene: TRBV29-1
CDR3 length: 13
J gene: TRBJ1-1
D gene: .
clone size: .
CDR3 protein: CSGKQGGDHEAFF
CDR3 DNA: TGCAGCGGAAAACAGGGTGGGGACCATGAAGCTTTCTTT

V gene: TRBV20-1
CDR3 length: 10
J gene: TRBJ2-7
D gene: .
clone size: .
CDR3 protein: CSAESYEQYF
CDR3 DNA: TGCAGTGCTGAGAGCTACGAGCAGTACTTC

V gene: TRBV1
CDR3 length: 12
J gene: TRBJ2-1
D gene: .
clone size: .
CDR3 protein: CTTVGRAGDEFF
CDR3 DNA: TGCACCACCGTCGGGAGGGCCGGGGATGAGTTCTTC

V gene: TRBV2
CDR3 length: 13
J gene: TRBJ1-1
D gene: .
clone size: once
CDR3 protein: CASSEQGYTEAFF
CDR3 DNA: TGTGCCAGCAGTGAACAGGGTTACACTGAAGCTTTCTTT

V gene: TRBV5-1
CDR3 length: 13
J gene: TRBJ2-5
D gene: .
clone size: .
CDR3 protein: CASSQPTPGTQYF
CDR3 DNA: TGCGCCAGCAGCCAACCTACCCCGGGAACCCAGTACTTC

V gene: TRBV5-1
CDR3 length: 17
J gene: TRBJ2-1
D gene: TRBD2
clone size: once
CDR3 protein: CASSRNVAGGFSNEQFF
CDR3 DNA: TGCGCCAGCAGCCGAAACGTAGCGGGGGGGTTTAGCAATGAGCAGTTCTTC

V gene: TRBV19
CDR3 length: 15
J gene: TRBJ2-3
D gene: TRBD1
clone size: .
CDR3 protein: CASSMGQGAVDTQYF
CDR3 DNA: TGTGCCAGTAGTATGGGACAGGGGGCGGTGGATACGCAGTATTTT

V gene: TRBV25-1
CDR3 length: 12
J gene: TRBJ2-3
D gene: .
clone size: .
CDR3 protein: CASSPPTDTQYF
CDR3 DNA: TGTGCCAGCTCTCCCCCCACAGATACGCAGTATTTT

V gene: TRBV5-1
CDR3 length: 16
J gene: TRBJ1-5
D gene: .
clone size: .
CDR3 protein: CASSLTGPDLDQPQHF
CDR3 DNA: TGCGCCAGCAGCTTGACAGGCCCGGATTTGGATCAGCCCCAGCATTTT

V gene: TRBV19
CDR3 length: 17
J gene: TRBJ2-2
D gene: TRBD1
clone size: once
CDR3 protein: CASSIGSGRGRPGELFF
CDR3 DNA: TGTGCCAGTAGTATAGGATCCGGCAGGGGGCGTCCCGGGGAGCTGTTTTTT

V gene: TRBV6-5
CDR3 length: 16
J gene: TRBJ2-5
D gene: .
clone size: .
CDR3 protein: CASSSIARPAQETQYF
CDR3 DNA: TGTGCCAGCAGTTCGATAGCCCGGCCAGCTCAAGAGACCCAGTACTTC

V gene: TRBV5-1
CDR3 length: 16
J gene: TRBJ2-5
D gene: TRBD1
clone size: .
CDR3 protein: CASSLSWTGVGETQYF
CDR3 DNA: TGCGCCAGCAGCTTGTCCTGGACAGGGGTGGGGGAGACCCAGTACTTC

V gene: TRBV4-2
CDR3 length: 16
J gene: TRBJ1-5
D gene: TRBD1
clone size: .
CDR3 protein: CASSPGDRDINQPQHF
CDR3 DNA: TGTGCCAGCAGCCCCGGGGACAGGGATATTAATCAGCCCCAGCATTTT

V gene: TRBV7-2
CDR3 length: 15
J gene: TRBJ2-7
D gene: TRBD2
clone size: .
CDR3 protein: CASSLLAGAPYEQYF
CDR3 DNA: TGTGCCAGCAGCTTACTAGCGGGAGCCCCCTACGAGCAGTACTTC

V gene: TRBV2
CDR3 length: 17
J gene: TRBJ1-2
D gene: .
clone size: .
CDR3 protein: CASSGLIPRRGNYGYTF
CDR3 DNA: TGTGCCAGCAGTGGTTTAATACCGCGGCGGGGAAACTATGGCTACACCTTC

V gene: TRBV14
CDR3 length: 15
J gene: TRBJ2-3
D gene: .
clone size: .
CDR3 protein: CASSQETGRTDTQYF
CDR3 DNA: TGTGCCAGCAGCCAAGAGACAGGTCGCACAGATACGCAGTATTTT

V gene: TRBV15
CDR3 length: 14
J gene: TRBJ2-3
D gene: .
clone size: .
CDR3 protein: CATSRDGVTDTQYF
CDR3 DNA: TGTGCCACCAGCAGAGACGGGGTCACAGATACGCAGTATTTT